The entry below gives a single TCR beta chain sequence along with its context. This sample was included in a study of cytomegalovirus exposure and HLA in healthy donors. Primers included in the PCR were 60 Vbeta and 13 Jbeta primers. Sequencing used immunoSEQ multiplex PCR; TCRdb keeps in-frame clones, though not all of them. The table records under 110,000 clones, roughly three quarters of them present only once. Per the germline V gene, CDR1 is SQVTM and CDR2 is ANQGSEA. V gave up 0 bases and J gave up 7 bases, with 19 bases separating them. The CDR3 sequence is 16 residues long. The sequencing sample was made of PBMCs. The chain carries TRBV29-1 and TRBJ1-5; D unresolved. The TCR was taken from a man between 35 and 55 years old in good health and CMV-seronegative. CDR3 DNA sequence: TGCAGCGTTGAAGAGATAGGGCAGGAGGTCGGGCAGCCCCAGCATTTT. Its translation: CSVEEIGQEVGQPQHF.